This T cell receptor beta chain came from a study of identical twins. Every sampled donor was Caucasian and healthy. This clonotype was detected ten times or more. A single record per CDR3 protein comes from TCRdb applying MiXCR to the 5' RACE reads. The table records some 500,000 distinct CDR3 sequences, more than 9% of them present only once. The CDR3 spans 14 residues. Germline V gene sequence: CDR1 SGHRS, CDR2 YFSETQ. The V end lost 4 bases, the J end lost 0 bases, and 10 bases lay between the germline ends. These data were also reused for a study on yellow fever vaccine responses in identical twins. That work states: Convergence reportedly seemed to mark part of the twins' vaccine T cell response, with personalization marking the rest.

The sequenced sample consisted of PBMCs. This clonotype was sampled from a woman younger than 30 in good health. The rearrangement links TRBV5-1 to TRBJ1-1, with D possibly TRBD1 on 6 matching bases. The CDR3 nucleotides read TGCGCCAGCAGCCCCGACAGGATGAACACTGAAGCTTTCTTT. It codes for CASSPDRMNTEAFF. Complete variable domain (other parts from reference TRBV5-1 and TRBJ1-1): KAGVTQTPRYLIKTRGQQVTLSCSPISGHRSVSWYQQTPGQGLQFLFEYFSETQRNKGNFPGRFSGRQFSNSRSEMNVSTLELGDSALYLCASSPDRMNTEAFFGQGTRLTVV.